The 10 T cell receptor beta chains below were found in one sample sequenced in a study of blood T cells in healthy people across ages. Next came a second PCR, run for about 6 to 11 cycles, which used a sample-barcoded 5' primer along with a J-beta primer mix. TCRdb itself ran the 5' RACE reads through MiXCR, one entry per CDR3 protein. The sample includes approximately 1,000,000 distinct CDR3 sequences, over 35% of them seen just once. Specimen: blood. Source of these receptors: a woman aged 60-70 years in good health.

The chain combines TRBV7-2 with TRBJ2-3, with 7 nucleotides matching TRBD1. Germline V lookup: CDR1 SGHTA, CDR2 FQGNSA. J lost 2 bases, V lost 7 bases, and 9 bases had no gene match. The CDR3 runs 15 residues. The CDR3 nucleotides read TGTGCCAGCATCCTAGACAGGGTCACCACAGATACGCAGTATTTT. Protein: CASILDRVTTDTQYF. Looking up the rest from reference TRBV7-2 and TRBJ2-3 gives the full variable domain: GAGVSQSPSNKVTEKGKDVELRCDPISGHTALYWYRQSLGQGLEFLIYFQGNSAPDKSGLPSDRFSAERTGGSVSTLTIQRTQQEDSAVYLCASILDRVTTDTQYFGPGTRLTVL.

The chain has TRBV6-5 and TRBJ1-6; D not certain. The CDR3 runs to 15 residues. The V gene lost 5 bases and the J gene lost 11 bases, with 19 bases spanning the gap. Germline CDR1 is MNHEY and CDR2 is SVGAGI. The CDR3 protein is CASSTTQRVWTPLHF. CDR3 coding DNA: TGTGCCAGCAGTACAACTCAGCGGGTTTGGACACCCCTCCACTTT.

The table lists this clonotype with a few counts. The genes are TRBV12-3 or TRBV12-4 and TRBJ2-7; TRBD1 or TRBD2 may be the D gene (6 bases each). The CDR3 consists of 18 residues. V lost 3 bases and J 4 bases, leaving 25 bases between the germline ends. The CDR3 sequence is CASSFKPSAFRGRYEQYF. The CDR3 nucleotides are TGTGCCAGCAGTTTTAAACCTTCTGCATTTAGGGGGAGGTACGAGCAGTACTTC.

The V call is TRBV3-1, the J call TRBJ2-4, with 7 bases identical to TRBD1. CDR3 length: 15 amino acids. CDR1 and CDR2 (germline): LGHDT, YNNKEL (reference sequence). The junction had 6 bases not matched to a gene; V was cut back by 3 bases and J by 4 bases. CDR3: CASSHSGTEKNIQYF. In DNA form, the CDR3 reads TGTGCCAGCAGCCACTCCGGGACAGAAAAAAACATTCAGTACTTC.

This chain connects TRBV10-1 to TRBJ2-7, with D unclear. The germline gives CDR1 WNHNN, CDR2 SYGVQD (reference sequence). V lost 7 bases, J lost 5 bases, and 9 bases lay in between. This CDR3 is 11 amino acids long. This chain's CDR3 is CASMEGNEQYF. The CDR3 DNA reads as TGCGCCAGCATGGAAGGGAACGAGCAGTACTTC.

This clonotype was seen only a few times. This rearrangement joins TRBV20-1 to TRBJ1-1; D uncertain. The CDR3 has 11 amino acids. Trimming removed 4 bases from V and 1 base from J, with 4 bases in between. CDR1 and CDR2 from the germline V gene are DFQATT and SNEGSKA (reference sequence). The CDR3 reads CSAKGNTEAFF. CDR3 DNA sequence: TGCAGTGCTAAAGGGAACACTGAAGCTTTCTTT.

The V call is TRBV20-1, the J call TRBJ2-7; TRBD1 aligns across 10 bases. Germline V lookup: CDR1 DFQATT, CDR2 SNEGSKA (reference sequence). CDR3 length: 15 residues. The V segment lost 3 bases and the J segment 5 bases; nucleotides outside the gene matches: 10. The CDR3 here is CSASVPGQGNHEQYF. The CDR3 DNA sequence: TGCAGTGCTAGCGTTCCGGGACAGGGGAACCACGAGCAGTACTTC.

This chain links TRBV28 with TRBJ2-1; maybe TRBD2 (6 bases). The CDR3 runs 14 residues. Germline V CDR1 and CDR2: MDHEN, SYDVKM. Trimming shortened V by 6 bases and J by 7 bases, and 16 bases separated the two germline ends. This CDR3 is CASSPPGEGNEQFF. Here the CDR3 DNA reads TGTGCCAGCAGCCCCCCGGGAGAGGGTAATGAGCAGTTCTTC. Drawing the rest from reference TRBV28 and TRBJ2-1, the complete variable domain is DVKVTQSSRYLVKRTGEKVFLECVQDMDHENMFWYRQDPGLGLRLIYFSYDVKMKEKGDIPEGYSVSREKKERFSLILESASTNQTSMYLCASSPPGEGNEQFFGPGTRLTVL.

This clonotype was counted only a few times. J is TRBJ2-7 and V is TRBV25-1; 7 positions agree with TRBD2. The germline CDR1 and CDR2 sequences are MGHDK and SYGVNS. The CDR3 totals 14 residues. V shed 3 bases, J shed 2 bases, and the junction held 4 bases outside the gene matches. CDR3 nucleotides: TGTGCCAGCAGTGACGCCAGCGGGGCCTACGAGCAGTACTTC. Translated: CASSDASGAYEQYF.

Only one count was recorded for this clonotype. The chain uses TRBV9 and TRBJ1-1; the D is unclear. This CDR3 is built from 14 residues. Trimming took off 0 bases at V and 0 bases at J, with 6 bases between the two ends. Germline V gene lookup returns CDR1 SGDLS and CDR2 YYNGEE. For the CDR3, the DNA is TGTGCCAGCAGCGTAGACGGGGTGAACACTGAAGCTTTCTTT. Amino acids: CASSVDGVNTEAFF.